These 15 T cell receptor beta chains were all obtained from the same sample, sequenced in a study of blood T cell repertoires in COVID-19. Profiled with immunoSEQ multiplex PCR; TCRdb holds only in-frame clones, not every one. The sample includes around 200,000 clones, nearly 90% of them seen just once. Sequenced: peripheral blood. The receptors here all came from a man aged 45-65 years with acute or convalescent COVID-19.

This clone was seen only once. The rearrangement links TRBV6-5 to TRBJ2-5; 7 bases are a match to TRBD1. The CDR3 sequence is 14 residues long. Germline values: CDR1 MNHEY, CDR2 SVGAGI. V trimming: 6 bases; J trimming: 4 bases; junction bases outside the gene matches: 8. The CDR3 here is CASSVDRLIETQYF. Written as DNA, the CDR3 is TGTGCCAGCAGCGTGGACAGGTTAATAGAGACCCAGTACTTC.

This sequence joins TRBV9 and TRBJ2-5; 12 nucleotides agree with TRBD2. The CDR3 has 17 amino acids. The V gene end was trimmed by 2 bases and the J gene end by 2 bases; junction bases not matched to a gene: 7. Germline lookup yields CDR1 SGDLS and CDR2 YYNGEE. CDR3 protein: CASSVGGLAGEQETQYF. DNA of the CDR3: TGTGCCAGCAGCGTCGGGGGACTAGCGGGCGAGCAAGAGACCCAGTACTTC.

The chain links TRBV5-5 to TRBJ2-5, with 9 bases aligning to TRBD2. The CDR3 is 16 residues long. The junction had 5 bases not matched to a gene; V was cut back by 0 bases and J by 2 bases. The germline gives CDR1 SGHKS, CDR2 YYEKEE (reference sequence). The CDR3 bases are TGTGCCAGCAGCTTGGCCGGGCTAGCGGGGCAAGAGACCCAGTACTTC. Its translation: CASSLAGLAGQETQYF.

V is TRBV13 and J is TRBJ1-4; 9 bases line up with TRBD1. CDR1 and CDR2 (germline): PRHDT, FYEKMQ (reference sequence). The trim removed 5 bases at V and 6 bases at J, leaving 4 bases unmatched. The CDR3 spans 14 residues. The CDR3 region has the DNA TGTGCCAGCAGCCGTGGACAGGGGTATGAAAAACTGTTTTTT. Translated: CASSRGQGYEKLFF.

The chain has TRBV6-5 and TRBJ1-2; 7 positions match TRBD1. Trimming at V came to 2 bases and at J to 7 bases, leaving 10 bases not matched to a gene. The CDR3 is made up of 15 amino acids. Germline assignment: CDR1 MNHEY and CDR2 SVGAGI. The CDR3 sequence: CASSYRQGSLGGYTF. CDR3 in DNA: TGTGCCAGCAGTTACCGACAGGGTTCGCTAGGTGGCTACACCTTC.

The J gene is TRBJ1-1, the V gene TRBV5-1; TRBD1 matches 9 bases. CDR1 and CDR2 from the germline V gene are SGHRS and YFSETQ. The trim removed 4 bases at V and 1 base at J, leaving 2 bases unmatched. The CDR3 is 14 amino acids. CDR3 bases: TGCGCCAGCAGCCGGGGACAGGGGAACACTGAAGCTTTCTTT. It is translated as CASSRGQGNTEAFF.

The CDR3 bases are TGTGCCAGCAGTGCGAGTGGTGATACGCAGTATTTT. It is translated as CASSASGDTQYF. The V gene is TRBV2, the J gene TRBJ2-3; no reliable D call. V lost 4 bases, J lost 6 bases, and 8 bases lay in between. This CDR3 is built from 12 residues. Germline V CDR1 and CDR2: SNHLY, FYNNEI. Full variable domain (remainder filled in from reference TRBV2 and TRBJ2-3): EPEVTQTPSHQVTQMGQEVILRCVPISNHLYFYWYRQILGQKVEFLVSFYNNEISEKSEIFDDQFSVERPDGSNFTLKIRSTKLEDSAMYFCASSASGDTQYFGPGTRLTVL.

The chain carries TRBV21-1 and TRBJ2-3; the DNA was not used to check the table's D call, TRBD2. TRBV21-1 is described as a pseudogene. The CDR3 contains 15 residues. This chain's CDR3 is CASNVLAGSTDTQYF. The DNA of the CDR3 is TGTGCCAGCAACGTACTAGCGGGTTCAACAGATACGCAGTATTTT.

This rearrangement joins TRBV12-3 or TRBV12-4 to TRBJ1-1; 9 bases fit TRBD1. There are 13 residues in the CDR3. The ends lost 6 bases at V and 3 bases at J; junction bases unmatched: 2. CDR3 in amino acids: CASSGTGYTEAFF. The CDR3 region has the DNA TGTGCCAGCAGCGGGACAGGGTACACTGAAGCTTTCTTT.

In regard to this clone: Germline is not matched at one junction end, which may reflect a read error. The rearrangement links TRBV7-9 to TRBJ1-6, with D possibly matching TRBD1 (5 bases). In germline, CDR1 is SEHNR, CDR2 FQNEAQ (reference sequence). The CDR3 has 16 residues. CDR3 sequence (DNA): TGTGCTAGCAGCTTATCATTCCAACGACAGAATTCACCCCTCCACTTT. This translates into CASSLSFQRQNSPLHF.

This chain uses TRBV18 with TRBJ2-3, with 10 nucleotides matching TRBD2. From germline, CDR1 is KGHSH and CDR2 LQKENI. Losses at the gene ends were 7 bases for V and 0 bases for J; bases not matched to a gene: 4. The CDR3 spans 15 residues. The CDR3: CASFRTSGSTDTQYF. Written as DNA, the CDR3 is TGTGCCAGCTTCAGGACTAGCGGTAGCACAGATACGCAGTATTTT.

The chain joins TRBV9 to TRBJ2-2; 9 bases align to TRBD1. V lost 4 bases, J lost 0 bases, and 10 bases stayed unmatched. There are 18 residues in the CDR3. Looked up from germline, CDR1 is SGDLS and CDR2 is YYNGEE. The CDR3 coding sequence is TGTGCCAGCAGCCGATCCCGGGACAGGGATTCGAACACCGGGGAGCTGTTTTTT. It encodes CASSRSRDRDSNTGELFF.

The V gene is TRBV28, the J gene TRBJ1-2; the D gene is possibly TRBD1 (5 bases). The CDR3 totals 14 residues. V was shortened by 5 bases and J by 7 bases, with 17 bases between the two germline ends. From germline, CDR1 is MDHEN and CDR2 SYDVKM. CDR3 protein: CASSLNQGAAGYTF. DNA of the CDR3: TGTGCCAGCAGTCTCAATCAAGGGGCGGCTGGCTACACCTTC.

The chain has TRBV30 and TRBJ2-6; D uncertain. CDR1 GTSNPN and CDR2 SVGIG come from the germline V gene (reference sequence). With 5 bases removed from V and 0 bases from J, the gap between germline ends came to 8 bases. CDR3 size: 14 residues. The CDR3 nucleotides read TGTGCCTGGGACCCGGGCTCTGGGGCCAACGTCCTGACTTTC. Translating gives CAWDPGSGANVLTF.

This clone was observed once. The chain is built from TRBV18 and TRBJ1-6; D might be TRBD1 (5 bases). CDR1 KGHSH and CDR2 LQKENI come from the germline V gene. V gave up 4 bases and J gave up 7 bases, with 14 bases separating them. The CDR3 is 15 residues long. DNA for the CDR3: TGTGCCAGCTCACGGGACTTCACTCCAAATTCACCCCTCCACTTT. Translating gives CASSRDFTPNSPLHF.